This T cell receptor (beta chain) was observed in a study of T cell responses to AZD1222 COVID-19 vaccine. Points from the study as a whole: Nearly half of spike-specific TCRs reportedly target variant regions that are unmutated in the B.1.351 and B.1.1.7 variants. White British donors predominated, females outnumbered males, and clonal diversity was possibly underestimated.

Data came from immunoSEQ multiplex PCR; TCRdb stores just in-frame clones and leaves some out. Of about 89,000 clones in the sample, around 91% are singletons; the top ten hold around 5.2%. The ends were cut back, 3 bases at V and 8 bases at J, with 13 bases in the middle. The V gene's germline CDR1 is SEHNR and CDR2 FQNEAQ (reference sequence). CDR3 size: 13 residues. Of note for this clone: Its matching antigen is unknown.

The sequence was obtained from an adult in good health. Sequenced here: peripheral blood, sampled on day 0 of MenACWY control vaccination. The chain joins TRBV7-9 to TRBJ1-1; D gene ambiguous. CDR3 sequence: CASSFESRVEAFF. CDR3 in DNA: TGTGCCAGCAGCTTTGAATCAAGGGTCGAAGCTTTCTTT.